This TCR beta chain was captured in a study of CD8+ T cells in alopecia areata. Extracted RNA was reverse transcribed, and the resulting cDNA served as sequencing template. Assay used: immunoSEQ multiplex PCR; TCRdb lists only in-frame clones, some missing. Of some 180,000 clones detected, 50% to 70% appear once; the ten largest clones hold 1.7%. The CDR3 covers 15 residues. CDR1 MGHRA and CDR2 YSYEKL come from the germline V gene. V was clipped by 4 bases and J by 0 bases, with 10 bases between them. Obtained from alopecia areata patients were lesional scalp punch biopsies along with peripheral blood.

This rearrangement joins TRBV4-1 to TRBJ1-5, with a possible D match to TRBD1 (5 bases). The sequencing here drew on CD4+ T cells sorted from blood, taken at week 0. This TCR was recovered from a human donor with alopecia areata. CDR3 in DNA: TGCGCCAGCAGCCCCGGGGGGAATAGCAATCAGCCCCAGCATTTT. This codes for CASSPGGNSNQPQHF.